The clone carrying this T cell receptor (beta chain) occurred many times. TCR cDNA received a 3' ligated oligonucleotide that carried a UMI. Reverse transcription used DNase-treated unsorted total RNA, aiming for roughly 1 to 1,100 ng. This sample was included in a study of naive and memory T cell subsets. The CDR3 extends over 16 amino acids. V lost 4 bases to trimming and J lost 0 bases; unmatched junction nucleotides: 5. Germline values: CDR1 MNHEY, CDR2 SMNVEV (reference sequence). Ligated cDNA underwent four rounds of PCR with nested alpha and beta constant region primers and SP2. TCRdb used MiXCR to reprocess the 5' RACE reads, holding one entry per CDR3 protein. Counted here are about 62,000 distinct CDR3 sequences, 6.5% to 9% occurring once; the ten biggest clones make up about a fifth.

The TCR originated in a female donor in good health. The chain joins TRBV27 to TRBJ1-1, with 10 bases lining up with TRBD1. CDR3: CASSSWTGGMNTEAFF. CDR3 DNA sequence: TGTGCCAGCAGTTCCTGGACAGGGGGGATGAACACTGAAGCTTTCTTT.